This TCR beta chain was obtained from a study of T-cell reconstitution after alpha-beta-depleted transplantation in children. The germline gives CDR1 LGHNA, CDR2 YNFKEQ. The junction had 5 bases not matched to a gene; V was cut back by 0 bases and J by 3 bases. This CDR3 region has 17 residues. Unique molecular identifiers were incorporated during preparation of the TCRbeta library. TCRdb used MiXCR to reprocess the PCR reads, holding one entry per CDR3 protein. The sample yields around 480,000 distinct CDR3 sequences, approximately 32% seen once. The chain has TRBV4-2 and TRBJ2-1; 10 bases line up with TRBD2. The sample consisted of PBMCs from the stem cell graft donor, taken from the stem cell graft. This clonotype was obtained from a human donor who donated a stem cell graft to a child with aplastic anemia. CDR3 bases: TGTGCCAGCAGCCAAGATCTGGCTAGCGGGAGCTACAATGAGCAGTTCTTC. It translates to CASSQDLASGSYNEQFF.